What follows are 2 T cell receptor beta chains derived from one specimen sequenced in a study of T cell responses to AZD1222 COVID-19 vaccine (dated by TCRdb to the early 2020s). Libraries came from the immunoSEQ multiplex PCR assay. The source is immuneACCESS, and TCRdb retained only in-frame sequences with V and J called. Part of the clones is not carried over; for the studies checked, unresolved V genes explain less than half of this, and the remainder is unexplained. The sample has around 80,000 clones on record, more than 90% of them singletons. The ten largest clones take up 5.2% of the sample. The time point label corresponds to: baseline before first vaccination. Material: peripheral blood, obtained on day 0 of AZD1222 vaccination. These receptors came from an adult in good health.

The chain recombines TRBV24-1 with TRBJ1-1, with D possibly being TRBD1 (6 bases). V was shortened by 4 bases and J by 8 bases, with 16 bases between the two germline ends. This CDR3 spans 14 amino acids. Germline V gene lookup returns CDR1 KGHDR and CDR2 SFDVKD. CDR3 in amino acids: CATSDPRTGWEAFF. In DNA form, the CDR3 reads TGTGCCACCAGTGACCCTAGAACAGGGTGGGAAGCTTTCTTT.

CDR3 sequence (DNA): TGTGCCAGTAGTATGGGACTAGCGGGGGGGATTAATAGCACAGATACGCAGTATTTT. Translated: CASSMGLAGGINSTDTQYF. The rearrangement links TRBV19 to TRBJ2-3, with 16 bases matching TRBD2. From germline, CDR1 is LNHDA and CDR2 SQIVND (reference sequence). CDR3 size: 19 residues. V lost 3 bases to trimming and J lost 0 bases; unmatched junction nucleotides: 6.